These 14 T cell receptor beta chains were all obtained from the same sample, sequenced in a study of blood T cell repertoires in COVID-19. The table came from immunoSEQ multiplex PCR; TCRdb's copy has only in-frame clones and leaves some out. The sample lists 200,000 to 250,000 clones, 86% seen once, with roughly 3% in the top ten. Sample: peripheral blood. The receptor source for this set is a woman younger than 45 who had recovered from COVID-19.

The V call is TRBV24-1, the J call TRBJ2-7, with a tentative D call TRBD1 (7 bases). CDR1 is KGHDR, CDR2 SFDVKD, per germline. Trimming stripped 1 base from V and 4 bases from J, with 16 bases between. The CDR3 has 16 amino acids. The CDR3 spells CATSDFDREDIYEQYF. The CDR3 region has the DNA TGTGCCACCAGTGATTTTGACAGGGAGGACATTTACGAGCAGTACTTC.

This clone was seen a few times. The chain uses TRBV13 and TRBJ1-5; D unresolved. Per germline, CDR1 PRHDT and CDR2 FYEKMQ (reference sequence). CDR3 length: 14 residues. V was clipped by 0 bases and J by 2 bases, with 5 bases between them. CDR3 in DNA: TGTGCCAGCAGCTTAGGGTCGGGCAATCAGCCCCAGCATTTT. It yields the protein CASSLGSGNQPQHF.

This clone was detected once. V and J are TRBV9 and TRBJ1-2; TRBD1 is a possible D gene (5 bases). V lost 2 bases, J lost 3 bases, and 14 bases lay in between. Germline-derived CDR1 and CDR2 are SGDLS and YYNGEE. The CDR3 loop spans 15 amino acids. CDR3 sequence: CASSVRVGEDYGYTF. Here the CDR3 DNA reads TGTGCCAGCAGCGTGAGGGTAGGGGAGGACTATGGCTACACCTTC. Looking up the rest from reference TRBV9 and TRBJ1-2 gives the full variable domain: DSGVTQTPKHLITATGQRVTLRCSPRSGDLSVYWYQQSLDQGLQFLIQYYNGEERAKGNILERFSAQQFPDLHSELNLSSLELGDSALYFCASSVRVGEDYGYTFGSGTRLTVV.

The rearrangement links TRBV12-3 or TRBV12-4 to TRBJ1-3, with a tentative D call TRBD1 (5 bases). This CDR3 has 13 residues. Trimming cost V 10 bases and J 0 bases, with 10 bases left between them. The CDR3 nucleotides read TGTGCCACCCAGGGCATCTCTGGAAACACCATATATTTT. As protein: CATQGISGNTIYF.

In this sample, this clone turned up a few times. The chain employs TRBV7-9 and TRBJ1-1, with a possible D match to TRBD1 (6 bases). Germline CDR1 is SEHNR and CDR2 is FQNEAQ (reference sequence). V was shortened by 1 base and J by 4 bases, with 13 bases between the two germline ends. The CDR3 contains 15 residues. The CDR3: CASSLGGPLSTEAFF. CDR3 coding DNA: TGTGCCAGCAGCTTAGGGGGGCCCCTGAGCACTGAAGCTTTCTTT.

This rearrangement joins TRBV30 to TRBJ1-2; D unresolved. Germline V lookup: CDR1 GTSNPN, CDR2 SVGIG (reference sequence). V was clipped by 3 bases and J by 8 bases, with 16 bases between them. The CDR3 contains 13 residues. The CDR3 nucleotides read TGTGCCTGGAGCGGCCTTCGGGGAGGAGGCTACACCTTC. Protein product: CAWSGLRGGGYTF.

CDR3: CATKLAGTSYNEQFF. The CDR3 DNA follows: TGTGCCACCAAACTAGCGGGCACTTCCTACAATGAGCAGTTCTTC. The V gene is TRBV5-4, the J gene TRBJ2-1; 9 positions match TRBD2. The V and J ends lost 9 bases and 1 base, in that order; junction bases with no gene match: 8. The CDR3 contains 15 residues. The germline V gene has CDR1 SGHNT and CDR2 YYREEE (reference sequence).

V is TRBV7-2 and J is TRBJ1-6; no clear D gene. This CDR3 is built from 16 residues. V was shortened by 5 bases and J by 0 bases, with 11 bases between the two germline ends. CDR1 SGHTA and CDR2 FQGNSA come from the germline V gene. CDR3 loop: CASSPQRFSYNSPLHF. The CDR3, as DNA: TGTGCCAGCAGCCCACAGCGGTTCTCCTATAATTCACCCCTCCACTTT.

The rearrangement joins TRBV7-9 to TRBJ2-3, with 7 bases matching TRBD2. The germline V gene encodes CDR1 SEHNR and CDR2 FQNEAQ (reference sequence). CDR3 size: 16 residues. With V trimmed by 5 bases and J by 0 bases, 8 bases remained unmatched. CDR3 region: CASSHETSTSTDTQYF. The DNA for the CDR3 is TGTGCCAGCAGCCACGAGACTAGCACTAGCACAGATACGCAGTATTTT.

V is TRBV7-2 and J is TRBJ2-2; D is uncertain. CDR1 is SGHTA, CDR2 FQGNSA, per germline. Trimming removed 5 bases at V and 7 bases at J, with 8 bases between. CDR3 length: 12 residues. The CDR3 protein is CASSPGDGELFF. The CDR3 DNA reads TGTGCCAGCAGCCCCGGAGACGGGGAGCTGTTTTTT.

V is TRBV4-2 and J is TRBJ1-2; D is undetermined. The CDR3 contains 16 residues. Trimming took off 3 bases at V and 0 bases at J, with 14 bases between the two ends. Per the germline V gene, CDR1 is LGHNA and CDR2 is YNFKEQ. CDR3 in amino acids: CASSHGEILSNYGYTF. The CDR3 DNA is TGTGCCAGCAGCCACGGAGAGATACTATCTAACTATGGCTACACCTTC.

The chain couples TRBV5-4 to TRBJ2-1; D remains unclear. This CDR3 spans 11 amino acids. Looked up from germline, CDR1 is SGHNT and CDR2 is YYREEE (reference sequence). Trimming shortened V by 5 bases and J by 9 bases, and 9 bases separated the two germline ends. The CDR3 DNA sequence: TGTGCCAGCAGTACCGGTTTTGAGCAGTTCTTC. This translates into CASSTGFEQFF.

The CDR3 bases are TGTGCCAGCTCATCCAACAGGGAATCAGTCTACAATGAGCAGTTCTTC. This codes for CASSSNRESVYNEQFF. The chain uses TRBV18 and TRBJ2-1, with a tentative D call TRBD1 (6 bases). CDR3 length: 16 residues. V gave up 5 bases and J gave up 3 bases, with 17 bases separating them. Germline V gene data show CDR1 as KGHSH and CDR2 as LQKENI. Full variable domain (remainder filled in from reference TRBV18 and TRBJ2-1): NAGVMQNPRHLVRRRGQEARLRCSPMKGHSHVYWYRQLPEEGLKFMVYLQKENIIDESGMPKERFSAEFPKEGPSILRIQQVVRGDSAAYFCASSSNRESVYNEQFFGPGTRLTVL.

Comment on this clone: Other DNA sequences in the sample encode the same CDR3. The chain uses TRBV4-1 and TRBJ2-7; D unresolved. Germline lookup yields CDR1 MGHRA and CDR2 YSYEKL. This CDR3 is built from 12 residues. Trimming cost V 0 bases and J 3 bases, with 3 bases left between them. For the CDR3, the DNA is TGCGCCAGCAGCCAAGACAACTACGAGCAGTACTTC. This codes for CASSQDNYEQYF.